This T cell receptor (beta chain) emerged from a study of tumor-infiltrating lymphocytes in primary liver carcinoma. Study-level background: About 3.5 to 7.5 million productive TCRbeta reads were obtained from the samples, with similar numbers across tissue types.

Comment on this clonotype: A junction boundary mismatches the germline segment, possibly from a read error.

TCR beta cDNA was reverse-transcribed from approximately 0.45 ug of total RNA. The reaction used a constant-region primer and ProtoScript II reverse transcriptase. TCR beta libraries came from three nested multiplex PCR rounds using slightly modified ARM-PCR. The first two PCR rounds used TRBV1-TRBV30 primers with a Cbeta primer, 10 cycles each. TCRdb passed the multiplex PCR reads through MiXCR, listing each CDR3 protein once. The sample holds around 79,000 distinct CDR3 sequences, 69% seen once. The source material, about 18-33 mg of unsorted bulk tissue, was used to co-extract RNA and DNA. Germline V lookup: CDR1 MDHEN, CDR2 SYDVKM. There are 11 residues in the CDR3.

The TCR comes from a man in his forties with primary liver carcinoma and hepatitis B virus infection. The chain couples TRBV28 to TRBJ2-7; D unresolved. Sequencing was carried out using tumor-adjacent normal liver tissue. The CDR3 here is CASSSSYEQCF. The CDR3 DNA reads TGTGCCAGCAGCAGCTCCTACGAGCAGTGCTTC.